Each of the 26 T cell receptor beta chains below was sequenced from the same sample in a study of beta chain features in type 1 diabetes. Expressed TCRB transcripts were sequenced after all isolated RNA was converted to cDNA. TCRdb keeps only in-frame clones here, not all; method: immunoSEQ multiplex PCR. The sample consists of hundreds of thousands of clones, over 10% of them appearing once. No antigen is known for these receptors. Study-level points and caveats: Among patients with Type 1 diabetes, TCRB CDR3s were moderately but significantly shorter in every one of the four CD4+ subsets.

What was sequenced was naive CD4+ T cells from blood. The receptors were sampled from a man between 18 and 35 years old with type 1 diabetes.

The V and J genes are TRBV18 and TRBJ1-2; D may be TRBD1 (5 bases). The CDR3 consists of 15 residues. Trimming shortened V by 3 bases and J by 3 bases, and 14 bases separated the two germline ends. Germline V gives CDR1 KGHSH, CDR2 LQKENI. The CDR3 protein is CASSPIKDKYYGYTF. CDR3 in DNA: TGTGCCAGCTCACCTATAAAGGACAAATACTATGGCTACACCTTC.

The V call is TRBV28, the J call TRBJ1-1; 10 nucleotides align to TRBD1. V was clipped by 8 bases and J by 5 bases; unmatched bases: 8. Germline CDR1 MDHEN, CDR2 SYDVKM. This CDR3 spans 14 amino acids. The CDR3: CASRTGGLGTEAFF. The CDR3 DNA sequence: TGTGCCAGCCGGACAGGGGGATTGGGGACTGAAGCTTTCTTT.

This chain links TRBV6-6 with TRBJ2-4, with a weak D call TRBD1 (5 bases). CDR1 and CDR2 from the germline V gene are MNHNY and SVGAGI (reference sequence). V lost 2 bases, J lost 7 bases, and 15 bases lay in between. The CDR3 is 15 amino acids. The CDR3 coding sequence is TGTGCCAGCAGTTACAATGGACATGGGGTGAACATTCAGTACTTC. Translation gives CASSYNGHGVNIQYF.

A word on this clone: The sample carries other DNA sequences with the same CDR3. CDR3 in amino acids: CASSIGGETQYF. The DNA of the CDR3 is TGTGCCAGTAGTATAGGGGGAGAGACCCAGTACTTC. The gene calls are TRBV19 and TRBJ2-5, with D uncertain. Trimming pared 1 base from V and 4 bases from J, leaving 4 bases between. CDR1 LNHDA and CDR2 SQIVND come from the germline V gene (reference sequence). The CDR3 has 12 amino acids. Full variable domain (remainder filled in from reference TRBV19 and TRBJ2-5): DGGITQSPKYLFRKEGQNVTLSCEQNLNHDAMYWYRQDPGQGLRLIYYSQIVNDFQKGDIAEGYSVSREKKESFPLTVTSAQKNPTAFYLCASSIGGETQYFGPGTRLLVL.

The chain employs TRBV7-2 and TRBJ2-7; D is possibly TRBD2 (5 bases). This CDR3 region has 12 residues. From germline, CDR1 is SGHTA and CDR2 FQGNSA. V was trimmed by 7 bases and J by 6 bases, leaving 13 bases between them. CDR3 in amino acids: CASNFGLGEQYF. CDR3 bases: TGTGCCAGCAACTTTGGACTCGGCGAGCAGTACTTC.

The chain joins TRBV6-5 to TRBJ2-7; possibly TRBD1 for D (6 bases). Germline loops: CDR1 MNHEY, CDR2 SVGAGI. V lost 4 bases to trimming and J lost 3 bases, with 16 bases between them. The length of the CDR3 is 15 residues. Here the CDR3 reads CASSWDIPWYYEQYF. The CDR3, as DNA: TGTGCCAGCAGTTGGGACATCCCTTGGTACTACGAGCAGTACTTC.

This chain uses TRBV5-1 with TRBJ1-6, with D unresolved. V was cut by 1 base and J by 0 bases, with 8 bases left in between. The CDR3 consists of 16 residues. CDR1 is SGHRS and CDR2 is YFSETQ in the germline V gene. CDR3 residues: CASSLSPSSYNSPLHF. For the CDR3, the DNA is TGCGCCAGCAGCTTGTCTCCTAGCTCCTATAATTCACCCCTCCACTTT.

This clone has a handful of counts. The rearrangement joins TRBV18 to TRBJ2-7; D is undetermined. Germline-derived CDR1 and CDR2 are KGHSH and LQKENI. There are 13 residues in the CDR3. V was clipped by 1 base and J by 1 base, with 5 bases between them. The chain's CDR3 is CASSPLDSYEQYF. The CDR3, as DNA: TGTGCCAGCTCACCACTAGATTCCTACGAGCAGTACTTC.

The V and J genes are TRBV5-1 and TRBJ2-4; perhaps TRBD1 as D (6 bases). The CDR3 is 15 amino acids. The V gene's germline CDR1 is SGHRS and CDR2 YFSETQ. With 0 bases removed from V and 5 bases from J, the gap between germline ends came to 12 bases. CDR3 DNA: TGCGCCAGCAGCTTGGAAGGGACACCAGAAAACATTCAGTACTTC. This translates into CASSLEGTPENIQYF.

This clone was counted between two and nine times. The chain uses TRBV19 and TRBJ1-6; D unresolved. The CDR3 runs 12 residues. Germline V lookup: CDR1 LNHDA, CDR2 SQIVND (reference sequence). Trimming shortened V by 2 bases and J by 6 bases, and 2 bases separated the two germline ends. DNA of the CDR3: TGTGCCAGTAGTATAACTAATTCACCCCTCCACTTT. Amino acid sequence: CASSITNSPLHF.

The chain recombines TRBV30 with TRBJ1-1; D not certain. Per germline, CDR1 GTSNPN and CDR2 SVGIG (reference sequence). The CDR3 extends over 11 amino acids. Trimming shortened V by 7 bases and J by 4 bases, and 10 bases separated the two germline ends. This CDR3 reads CASGILTEAFF. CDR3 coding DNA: TGTGCCTCCGGCATCCTCACTGAAGCTTTCTTT.

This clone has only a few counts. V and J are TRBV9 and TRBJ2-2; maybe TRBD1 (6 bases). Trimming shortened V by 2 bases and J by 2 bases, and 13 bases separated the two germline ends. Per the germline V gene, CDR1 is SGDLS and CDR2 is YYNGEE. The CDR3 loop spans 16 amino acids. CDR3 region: CASSVSPGTNTGELFF. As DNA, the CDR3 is TGTGCCAGCAGCGTCTCTCCCGGGACAAACACCGGGGAGCTGTTTTTT. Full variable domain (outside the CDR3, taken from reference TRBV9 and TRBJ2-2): DSGVTQTPKHLITATGQRVTLRCSPRSGDLSVYWYQQSLDQGLQFLIQYYNGEERAKGNILERFSAQQFPDLHSELNLSSLELGDSALYFCASSVSPGTNTGELFFGEGSRLTVL.

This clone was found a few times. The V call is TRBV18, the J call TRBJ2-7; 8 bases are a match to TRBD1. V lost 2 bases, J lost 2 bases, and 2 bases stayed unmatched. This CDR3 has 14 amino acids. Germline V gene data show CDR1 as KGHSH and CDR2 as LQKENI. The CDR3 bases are TGTGCCAGCTCACCAAGCAGGGGGCCCTACGAGCAGTACTTC. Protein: CASSPSRGPYEQYF.

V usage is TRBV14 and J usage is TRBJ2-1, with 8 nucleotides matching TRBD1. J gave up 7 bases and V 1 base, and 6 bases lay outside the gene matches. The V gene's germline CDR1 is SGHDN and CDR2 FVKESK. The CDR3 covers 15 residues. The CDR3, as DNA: TGTGCCAGCAGCCAAGTCCACCGACAGGGGAATGAGCAGTTCTTC. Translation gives CASSQVHRQGNEQFF.

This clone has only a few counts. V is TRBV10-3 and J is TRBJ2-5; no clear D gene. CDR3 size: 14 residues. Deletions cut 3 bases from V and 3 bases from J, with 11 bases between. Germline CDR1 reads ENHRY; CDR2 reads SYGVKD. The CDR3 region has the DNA TGTGCCATCAGTGATAGGGCAGGAGAAGAGACCCAGTACTTC. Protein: CAISDRAGEETQYF.

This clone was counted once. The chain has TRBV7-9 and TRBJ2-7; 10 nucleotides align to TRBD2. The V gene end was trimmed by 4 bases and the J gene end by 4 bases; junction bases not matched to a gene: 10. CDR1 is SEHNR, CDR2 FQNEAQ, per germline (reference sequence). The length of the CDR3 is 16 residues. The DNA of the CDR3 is TGTGCCAGCAGCTCCCCCGGACTAGCGGTTCCTTACGAGCAGTACTTC. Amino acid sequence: CASSSPGLAVPYEQYF.

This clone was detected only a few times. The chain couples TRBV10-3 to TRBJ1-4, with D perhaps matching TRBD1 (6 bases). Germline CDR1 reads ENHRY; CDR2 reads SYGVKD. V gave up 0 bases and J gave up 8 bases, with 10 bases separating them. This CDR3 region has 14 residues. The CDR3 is CAISESTGTEKLFF. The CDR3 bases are TGTGCCATCAGTGAGTCGACAGGAACCGAAAAACTGTTTTTT.

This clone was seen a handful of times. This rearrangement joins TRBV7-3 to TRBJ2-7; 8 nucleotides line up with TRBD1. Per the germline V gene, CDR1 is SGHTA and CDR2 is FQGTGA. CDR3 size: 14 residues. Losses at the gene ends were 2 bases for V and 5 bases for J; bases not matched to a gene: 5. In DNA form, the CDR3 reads TGTGCCAGCAGCTTAGTCGGACAGGGCAACGAGCAGTACTTC. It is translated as CASSLVGQGNEQYF.

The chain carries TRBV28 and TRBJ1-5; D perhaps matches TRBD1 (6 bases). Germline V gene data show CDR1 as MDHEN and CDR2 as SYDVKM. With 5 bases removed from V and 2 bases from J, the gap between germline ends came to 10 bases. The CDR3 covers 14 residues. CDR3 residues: CASSPGHGNQPQHF. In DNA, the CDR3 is TGTGCCAGCAGTCCGGGACACGGCAATCAGCCCCAGCATTTT.

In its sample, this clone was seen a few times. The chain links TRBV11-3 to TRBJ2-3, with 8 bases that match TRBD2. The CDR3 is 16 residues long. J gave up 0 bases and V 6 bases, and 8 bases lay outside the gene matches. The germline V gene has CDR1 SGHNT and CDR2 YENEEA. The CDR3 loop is CASSPGGATSTDTQYF. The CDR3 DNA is TGTGCCAGCAGTCCGGGGGGGGCGACTAGCACAGATACGCAGTATTTT.

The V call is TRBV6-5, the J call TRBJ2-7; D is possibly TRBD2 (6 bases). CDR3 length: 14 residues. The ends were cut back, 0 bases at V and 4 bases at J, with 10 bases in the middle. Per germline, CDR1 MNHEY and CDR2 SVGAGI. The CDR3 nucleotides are TGTGCCAGCAGTTACTCTCTTGCGGGATACGAGCAGTACTTC. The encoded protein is CASSYSLAGYEQYF.

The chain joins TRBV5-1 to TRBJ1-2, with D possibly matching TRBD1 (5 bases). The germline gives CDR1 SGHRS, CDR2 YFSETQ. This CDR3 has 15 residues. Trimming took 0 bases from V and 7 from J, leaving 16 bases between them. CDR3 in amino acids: CASSLETGLPGGYTF. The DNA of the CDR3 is TGCGCCAGCAGCTTGGAGACGGGGCTACCGGGTGGCTACACCTTC.

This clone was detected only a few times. CDR3 nucleotides: TGTGCCAGCACCCGTCAAAGCGGGGGGCCTTTGTACAATGAGCAGTTCTTC. Its translation: CASTRQSGGPLYNEQFF. The chain links TRBV7-2 to TRBJ2-1; 9 positions match TRBD2. The J segment lost 4 bases and the V segment lost 7 bases, leaving 14 bases of the junction unmatched. Germline V gene sequence: CDR1 SGHTA, CDR2 FQGNSA. This CDR3 contains 17 residues.

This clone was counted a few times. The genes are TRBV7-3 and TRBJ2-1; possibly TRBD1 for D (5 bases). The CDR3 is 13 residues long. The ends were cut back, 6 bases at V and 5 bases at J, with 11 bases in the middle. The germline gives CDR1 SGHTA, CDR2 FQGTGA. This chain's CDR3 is CASSRQSDNEQFF. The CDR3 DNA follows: TGTGCCAGCAGTCGACAGAGCGACAATGAGCAGTTCTTC.

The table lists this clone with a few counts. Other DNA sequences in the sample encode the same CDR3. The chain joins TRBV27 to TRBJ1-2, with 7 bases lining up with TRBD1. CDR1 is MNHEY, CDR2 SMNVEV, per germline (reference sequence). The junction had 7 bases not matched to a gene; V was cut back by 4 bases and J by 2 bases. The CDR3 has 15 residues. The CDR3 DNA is TGTGCCAGCAGTTCCACCGGGACAGCCAACTATGGCTACACCTTC. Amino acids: CASSSTGTANYGYTF.

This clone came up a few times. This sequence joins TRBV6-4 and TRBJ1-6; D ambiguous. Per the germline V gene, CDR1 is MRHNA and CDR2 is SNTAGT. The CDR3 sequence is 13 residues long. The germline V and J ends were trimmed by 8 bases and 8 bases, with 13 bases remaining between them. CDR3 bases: TGTGCCAGCGCCCCAGAGTGGGATTCACCCCTCCACTTT. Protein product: CASAPEWDSPLHF.